Included here is one TCR beta chain sequence, with context. The CDR3 consists of 12 residues. Germline CDR1 MRHNA, CDR2 SNTAGT. V was shortened by 6 bases and J by 11 bases, with 14 bases between the two germline ends. Run at survey level, the immunoSEQ assay was version v3.0. The method was immunoSEQ multiplex PCR; TCRdb's version includes in-frame clones alone and lacks a portion of them. The sample carries about 20,000 clones, around 80% recorded once. The data were taken from a study of long-term antiretroviral therapy in people with HIV. The material sequenced was unsorted PBMCs, taken 1.2 years after starting antiretroviral therapy. The rearrangement links TRBV6-4 to TRBJ2-1, with D perhaps being TRBD1 or TRBD2 (5 bases each). This clonotype originated in a woman aged 35 to 49 with HIV. CDR3 residues: CASSPQRGQQFF. DNA of the CDR3: TGTGCCAGCAGCCCACAGAGGGGTCAGCAGTTCTTC.